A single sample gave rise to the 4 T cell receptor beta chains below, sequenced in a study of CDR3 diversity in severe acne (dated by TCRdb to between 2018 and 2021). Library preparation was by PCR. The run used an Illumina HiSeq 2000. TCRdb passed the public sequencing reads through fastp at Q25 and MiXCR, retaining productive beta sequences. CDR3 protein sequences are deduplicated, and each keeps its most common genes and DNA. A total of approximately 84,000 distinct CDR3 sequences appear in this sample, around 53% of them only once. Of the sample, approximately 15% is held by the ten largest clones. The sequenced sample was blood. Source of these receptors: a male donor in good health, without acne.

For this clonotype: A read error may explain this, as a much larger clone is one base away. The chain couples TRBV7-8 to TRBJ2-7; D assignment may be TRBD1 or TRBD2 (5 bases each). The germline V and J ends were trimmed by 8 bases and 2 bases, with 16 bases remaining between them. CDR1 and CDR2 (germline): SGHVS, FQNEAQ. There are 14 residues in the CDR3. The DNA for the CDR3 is TGTGCCAGCGGTCACCCGGGACGGGCCTACGAGCAGTACTTC. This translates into CASGHPGRAYEQYF. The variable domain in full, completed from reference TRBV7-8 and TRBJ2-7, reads GAGVSQSPRYKVAKRGQDVALRCDPISGHVSLFWYQQALGQGPEFLTYFQNEAQLDKSGLPSDRFFAERPEGSVSTLKIQRTQQEDSAVYLCASGHPGRAYEQYFGPGTRLTVT.

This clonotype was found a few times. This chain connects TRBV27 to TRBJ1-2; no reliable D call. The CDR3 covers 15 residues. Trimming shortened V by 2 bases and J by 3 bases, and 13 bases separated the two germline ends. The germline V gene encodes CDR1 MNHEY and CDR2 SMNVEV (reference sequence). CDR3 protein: CASSLERAGDYGYTF. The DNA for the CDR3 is TGTGCCAGCAGTTTAGAGAGAGCCGGGGACTATGGCTACACCTTC.

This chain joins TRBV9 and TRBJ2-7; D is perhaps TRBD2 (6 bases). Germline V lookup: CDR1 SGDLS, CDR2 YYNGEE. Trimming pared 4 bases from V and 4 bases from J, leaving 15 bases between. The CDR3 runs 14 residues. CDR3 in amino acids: CASSKSGLSYEQYF. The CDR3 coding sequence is TGTGCCAGCAGCAAATCGGGACTTTCTTACGAGCAGTACTTC.

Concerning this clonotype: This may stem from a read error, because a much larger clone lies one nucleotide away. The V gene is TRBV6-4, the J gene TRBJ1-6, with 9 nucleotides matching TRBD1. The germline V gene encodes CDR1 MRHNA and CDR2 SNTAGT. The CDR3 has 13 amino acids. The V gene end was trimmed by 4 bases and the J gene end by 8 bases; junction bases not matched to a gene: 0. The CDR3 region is CASSGTGDSPLHF. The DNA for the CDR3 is TGTGCCAGCAGTGGGACAGGGGATTCACCCCTCCACTTT.